This T cell receptor beta chain was documented in a study of PD-L1 blockade in urothelial cancer. Study in general: Atezolizumab at 1,200 mg intravenously every 3 weeks was started by patients in the mid-2010s. There were a median of approximately 140,000 T cells in blood samples.

There are 15 residues in the CDR3. Germline V CDR1 and CDR2: MNHNS, SASEGT. Germline trimming cut 0 bases from V and 3 bases from J; bases unmatched to any gene: 3. Synthetically made TCR analog templates were put into each PCR as spikes. Profiling relied on immunoSEQ multiplex PCR, and the TCRdb table lists in-frame clones only, not all of them. The table has over 75,000 clones, roughly nine tenths seen once; the top ten hold about 0.89%. Time point described: pretreatment peripheral blood. The sequencing used PBMCs, collected around atezolizumab (anti-PD-L1) treatment. The V call is TRBV6-1, the J call TRBJ2-7; 9 bases match TRBD2. The TCR originated in a woman of 80 years or more with urothelial cancer. Here the CDR3 DNA reads TGTGCCAGCAGTGAAGCTAGCGGGAGTGTCTACGAGCAGTACTTC. Translating gives CASSEASGSVYEQYF.